One and the same sample provided the 31 T cell receptor beta chains below, sequenced in a study of blood T cell repertoires in COVID-19 (dated by TCRdb to 2019 to 2021). Libraries were made using the immunoSEQ multiplex PCR assay. TCRdb retrieved this table from immuneACCESS and kept in-frame rearrangements only. Not all clones are present; in checked studies, unresolved V genes account for under half, and no reason is known for the remainder. For this sample there are 150,000 to 200,000 clones; 74% appear just once. Under 3.5% of the sample rests with the top ten. Material for sequencing was peripheral blood. These receptors all come from a woman aged 80 or over with acute or convalescent COVID-19.

The chain couples TRBV19 to TRBJ2-1; D remains unclear. V gave up 2 bases and J gave up 10 bases, with 9 bases separating them. The CDR3 consists of 12 residues. Germline assignment: CDR1 LNHDA and CDR2 SQIVND (reference sequence). DNA for the CDR3: TGTGCCAGTAGTATACTCGCGTACGAGCAGTTCTTC. This codes for CASSILAYEQFF.

This clone was observed a single time. This chain uses TRBV28 with TRBJ1-1, with 11 bases aligning to TRBD1. The CDR3 runs 15 residues. Germline trimming cut 2 bases from V and 11 bases from J; bases unmatched to any gene: 10. Germline V CDR1 and CDR2: MDHEN, SYDVKM. The CDR3 DNA reads TGTGCCAGCAGTTTAACCGGACAGGGGGCGACTTCGGCTTTCTTT. This encodes CASSLTGQGATSAFF.

The genes are TRBV7-2 and TRBJ2-1; 9 bases fit TRBD2. This CDR3 has 15 amino acids. The trim removed 3 bases at V and 7 bases at J, leaving 7 bases unmatched. CDR1 and CDR2 (germline): SGHTA, FQGNSA. This chain's CDR3 is CASSLGTSLTNEQFF. CDR3 coding DNA: TGTGCCAGCAGCTTGGGGACTAGCCTTACTAATGAGCAGTTCTTC.

V gene TRBV3-1 (or the pseudogene TRBV3-2) combines with J gene TRBJ1-3, with D perhaps matching TRBD1 (5 bases). CDR3 length: 14 amino acids. The germline V gene has CDR1 LGHDT and CDR2 YNNKEL (reference sequence). Trimming stripped 0 bases from V and 7 bases from J, with 10 bases between. The CDR3 region is CASSQDSGGNTIYF. The CDR3 bases are TGTGCCAGCAGCCAAGATTCCGGGGGGAACACCATATATTTT.

The chain couples TRBV6-5 to TRBJ1-3; 7 bases map to TRBD1. The CDR3 is 15 amino acids. The V and J ends lost 6 bases and 1 base, in that order; junction bases with no gene match: 6. Germline V lookup: CDR1 MNHEY, CDR2 SVGAGI. CDR3 region: CASSGTDQSGNTIYF. For the CDR3, the DNA is TGTGCCAGCAGCGGGACAGATCAATCTGGAAACACCATATATTTT.

V gene TRBV3-1 (or the pseudogene TRBV3-2) combines with J gene TRBJ2-7; tentative D call: TRBD1 (5 bases). Trimming pared 4 bases from V and 5 bases from J, leaving 9 bases between. This CDR3 has 12 residues. Germline-derived CDR1 and CDR2 are LGHDT and YNNKEL (reference sequence). Written as DNA, the CDR3 is TGTGCCAGCAGCCGGCAGGGTAACGAGCAGTACTTC. This codes for CASSRQGNEQYF.

The chain couples TRBV5-1 to TRBJ1-4; no reliable D call. In germline, CDR1 is SGHRS, CDR2 YFSETQ. V was trimmed by 0 bases and J by 5 bases, leaving 11 bases between them. CDR3 length: 15 amino acids. CDR3 loop: CASSLAFTANEKLFF. The CDR3 DNA reads as TGCGCCAGCAGCTTGGCCTTTACTGCCAATGAAAAACTGTTTTTT.

This clone was observed a few times. For the CDR3, the DNA is TGTGCCAGTAGTCCCTGGGACAGGGGGCGATTGAGGGGTCGCAATCAGCCCCAGCATTTT. It encodes CASSPWDRGRLRGRNQPQHF. The chain uses TRBV19 and TRBJ1-5; TRBD1 matches 12 bases. This CDR3 has 20 amino acids. Germline-derived CDR1 and CDR2 are LNHDA and SQIVND (reference sequence). The V segment lost 5 bases and the J segment 2 bases; nucleotides outside the gene matches: 16.

This chain links TRBV12-5 with TRBJ2-2; D is perhaps TRBD1 (6 bases). Trimming pared 1 base from V and 8 bases from J, leaving 20 bases between. Per the germline V gene, CDR1 is LGHNT and CDR2 is FRNRAP. This CDR3 comprises 17 residues. The CDR3 is CASGLAQDSVSGGELFF. DNA of the CDR3: TGTGCTAGTGGTTTGGCACAGGACAGTGTGAGCGGAGGGGAGCTGTTTTTT.

A few counts support this clone. The chain uses TRBV6-1 and TRBJ2-7, with D tentatively TRBD1 (5 bases). Germline CDR1 MNHNS, CDR2 SASEGT. Trimming removed 2 bases at V and 3 bases at J, with 14 bases between. The CDR3 sequence is 15 residues long. The CDR3 protein is CASSELRGMGYEQYF. CDR3 bases: TGTGCCAGCAGTGAACTTAGGGGAATGGGCTACGAGCAGTACTTC.

This clone was found once. J is TRBJ1-5 and V is TRBV2; D is unresolved. The CDR3 length is 12 residues. Deletions cut 8 bases from V and 5 bases from J, with 10 bases between. Looked up from germline, CDR1 is SNHLY and CDR2 is FYNNEI. The CDR3 nucleotides are TGTGCCAGCTCCACACGTGATCAGCCCCAGCATTTT. It yields the protein CASSTRDQPQHF.

This sequence joins TRBV10-3 and TRBJ2-4; TRBD1 might be the D (6 bases). The CDR3 loop spans 14 amino acids. Looked up from germline, CDR1 is ENHRY and CDR2 is SYGVKD. V lost 4 bases, J lost 5 bases, and 12 bases lay in between. CDR3 sequence reads: CAISGNREENIQYF. The CDR3 nucleotides read TGTGCCATCAGTGGAAACAGGGAAGAAAACATTCAGTACTTC.

The chain employs TRBV10-2 and TRBJ1-1; no clear D. This CDR3 has 12 residues. V dropped 3 bases and J dropped 11 bases, with 13 bases sitting between them. CDR1 is WSHSY and CDR2 is SAAADI in the germline V gene. CDR3 in DNA: TGCGCCAGCAGTGAAGGAGCAGAAGTGGCTTTCTTT. It translates to CASSEGAEVAFF.

This chain uses TRBV28 with TRBJ1-1; 7 bases match TRBD1. Germline V gives CDR1 MDHEN, CDR2 SYDVKM. Losses at the gene ends were 6 bases for V and 1 base for J; bases not matched to a gene: 8. This CDR3 spans 15 amino acids. CDR3 sequence (DNA): TGTGCCAGCAGCACGATTCAGGGGGGGAACACTGAAGCTTTCTTT. Translation gives CASSTIQGGNTEAFF. The full variable domain, its missing parts supplied by reference TRBV28 and TRBJ1-1, is DVKVTQSSRYLVKRTGEKVFLECVQDMDHENMFWYRQDPGLGLRLIYFSYDVKMKEKGDIPEGYSVSREKKERFSLILESASTNQTSMYLCASSTIQGGNTEAFFGQGTRLTVV.

This clone showed up just once. The chain uses TRBV5-4 and TRBJ2-7; 7 positions agree with TRBD2. The length of the CDR3 is 17 residues. The V segment lost 2 bases and the J segment 2 bases; nucleotides outside the gene matches: 13. Germline CDR1 is SGHNT and CDR2 is YYREEE (reference sequence). In DNA, the CDR3 is TGTGCCAGCAGCTTCCGACCTAGCGGCGGGAGTCCCTACGAGCAGTACTTC. Protein product: CASSFRPSGGSPYEQYF.

The V and J genes are TRBV6-5 and TRBJ1-6; tentative D call: TRBD1 (5 bases). The CDR3 totals 16 residues. The V end lost 2 bases, the J end lost 7 bases, and 15 bases lay between the germline ends. CDR1 is MNHEY and CDR2 is SVGAGI in the germline V gene. CDR3 DNA sequence: TGTGCCAGCAGTTACGCCGAGGGACTCCACAATTCACCCCTCCACTTT. It codes for CASSYAEGLHNSPLHF.

This clone was seen more than once but under ten times. The chain has TRBV28 and TRBJ2-2; TRBD2 matches at 7 bases. This CDR3 is built from 15 residues. Unmatched junction bases numbered 6, after V lost 2 bases and J lost 6 bases. Germline CDR1 reads MDHEN; CDR2 reads SYDVKM. The CDR3, as DNA: TGTGCCAGCAGTTTACCGGGAGGTACTGCCGGGGAGCTGTTTTTT. The encoded protein is CASSLPGGTAGELFF.

The rearrangement links TRBV28 to TRBJ2-5; 9 nucleotides align to TRBD2. The CDR3 length is 18 residues. Germline CDR1 is MDHEN and CDR2 is SYDVKM. Unmatched junction bases numbered 14, after V lost 3 bases and J lost 3 bases. CDR3 coding DNA: TGTGCCAGCAGTTTTCTGGCGGGAGGGCCGCAAGATAAAGAGACCCAGTACTTC. Its translation: CASSFLAGGPQDKETQYF.

The V gene is TRBV3-1 (or the pseudogene TRBV3-2), the J gene TRBJ2-2; 8 bases agree with TRBD2. CDR3 length: 15 amino acids. CDR1 and CDR2 from the germline V gene are LGHDT and YNNKEL (reference sequence). The V gene end was trimmed by 2 bases and the J gene end by 6 bases; junction bases not matched to a gene: 5. This CDR3 reads CASSQISGRPGELFF. CDR3 nucleotides: TGTGCCAGCAGCCAAATAAGCGGGAGACCCGGGGAGCTGTTTTTT.

The chain links TRBV9 to TRBJ2-1, with D perhaps TRBD1 (5 bases). The CDR3 is 15 residues long. The germline V and J ends were trimmed by 0 bases and 6 bases, with 13 bases remaining between them. Germline CDR1 is SGDLS and CDR2 is YYNGEE. CDR3 loop: CASSVEAVRGNEQFF. CDR3 sequence (DNA): TGTGCCAGCAGCGTAGAGGCGGTTAGGGGCAATGAGCAGTTCTTC.

CDR3 DNA: TGCGCCAGCAGCCAAGCCGCCCTAGCGGGAGCGATTCCCTACGAGCAGTACTTC. Translating it yields CASSQAALAGAIPYEQYF. V gene TRBV4-3 combines with J gene TRBJ2-7, with 10 bases identical to TRBD2. The ends lost 1 base at V and 2 bases at J; junction bases unmatched: 11. CDR1 and CDR2 (germline): LGHNA, YSLEER. The CDR3 sequence is 18 residues long.

The rearrangement uses TRBV5-1 and TRBJ1-2; 7 bases fit TRBD1. J was trimmed by 4 bases and V by 3 bases; bases with no gene match: 9. This CDR3 has 15 residues. Germline lookup yields CDR1 SGHRS and CDR2 YFSETQ. CDR3 amino acids: CASSYTGAEGYGYTF. As DNA, the CDR3 is TGCGCCAGCAGCTATACAGGGGCGGAGGGCTATGGCTACACCTTC.

V gene TRBV4-1 combines with J gene TRBJ2-4; TRBD2 matches at 12 bases. CDR1 and CDR2 from the germline V gene are MGHRA and YSYEKL. This CDR3 comprises 19 residues. With V trimmed by 3 bases and J by 1 base, 10 bases remained unmatched. The CDR3 DNA is TGCGCCAGCAGCCATACGGTACTAGCGGGAGGTGTCGCCAAAAACATTCAGTACTTC. This sequence encodes CASSHTVLAGGVAKNIQYF.

The rearrangement links TRBV19 to TRBJ1-2, with unresolved D. CDR1 is LNHDA and CDR2 is SQIVND in the germline V gene (reference sequence). V lost 3 bases to trimming and J lost 6 bases, with 11 bases between them. This CDR3 region has 13 residues. CDR3 sequence reads: CASSIGVRDGYTF. CDR3 sequence (DNA): TGTGCCAGTAGTATTGGTGTTCGGGATGGCTACACCTTC.

Regarding this clone: The same CDR3 can be traced to other DNA sequences in this sample. The rearrangement links TRBV7-9 to TRBJ2-7; no firm D call. V dropped 1 base and J dropped 7 bases, with 5 bases sitting between them. Germline values: CDR1 SEHNR, CDR2 FQNEAQ (reference sequence). CDR3 length equals 11 residues. CDR3 region: CASSLDQEQYF. The CDR3 DNA is TGTGCCAGCAGCTTAGATCAGGAGCAGTACTTC.

The rearrangement uses TRBV7-9 and TRBJ2-7, with 14 bases fitting TRBD2. The CDR3 is 20 residues long. The germline V gene encodes CDR1 SEHNR and CDR2 FQNEAQ (reference sequence). V trimming: 7 bases; J trimming: 2 bases; junction bases outside the gene matches: 19. CDR3 DNA: TGTGCCAGCACCTCAATTTCGTTGACTAGCGGGAGGGCCTTTGCCTACGAGCAGTACTTC. Its translation is CASTSISLTSGRAFAYEQYF.

There are a few counts of this clone. The chain employs TRBV19 and TRBJ1-2; 7 nucleotides line up with TRBD1. Germline lookup yields CDR1 LNHDA and CDR2 SQIVND (reference sequence). J lost 8 bases, V lost 7 bases, and 7 bases had no gene match. The length of the CDR3 is 12 residues. Here the CDR3 DNA reads TGTGCCAGTAATGAGGGGGCGCGAGGCTACACCTTC. It translates to CASNEGARGYTF.

This chain links TRBV24-1 with TRBJ2-1; D remains unclear. V shed 1 base and J shed 6 bases, with 9 bases lying between them. The CDR3 loop spans 14 amino acids. From germline, CDR1 is KGHDR and CDR2 SFDVKD. CDR3 residues: CATSDFTELNEQFF. The CDR3 DNA is TGTGCCACCAGTGATTTTACAGAACTCAATGAGCAGTTCTTC.

This sequence joins TRBV11-3 and TRBJ1-1; the D is unclear. The CDR3 sequence is 13 residues long. The germline V gene encodes CDR1 SGHNT and CDR2 YENEEA. V was shortened by 4 bases and J by 2 bases, with 8 bases between the two germline ends. CDR3 nucleotide sequence: TGTGCCAGCAGCTCCCGGGAAAACACTGAAGCTTTCTTT. It encodes CASSSRENTEAFF.

This clone appeared a few times. The chain joins TRBV19 to TRBJ1-5, with 9 positions matching TRBD1. This CDR3 contains 16 residues. Germline V gene sequence: CDR1 LNHDA, CDR2 SQIVND (reference sequence). V dropped 4 bases and J dropped 5; count of bases not matched to a gene: 9. DNA for the CDR3: TGTGCCAGTAGTAAAATGGACAGGGGTACTCATCAGCCCCAGCATTTT. The encoded protein is CASSKMDRGTHQPQHF.

The rearrangement links TRBV7-3 to TRBJ1-6; 8 bases are shared with TRBD1. The CDR3 consists of 14 residues. The V segment lost 4 bases and the J segment 9 bases; nucleotides outside the gene matches: 5. The germline CDR1 and CDR2 sequences are SGHTA and FQGTGA. CDR3 region: CASSSGQGVSPLHF. The DNA for the CDR3 is TGTGCCAGCAGCTCAGGACAGGGCGTTTCACCCCTCCACTTT.